These 23 T cell receptor beta chains were all obtained from the same sample, sequenced in a study of T cells after yellow fever vaccination. MiXCR, applied by TCRdb to the 5' RACE reads, yields one record per CDR3 protein. The sample lists roughly 250,000 distinct CDR3 sequences, 10% to 15% seen once, with 0.4% to 0.65% in the top ten. This sample comprised CD4+ T cells sorted from PBMCs, obtained 45 days after the yellow fever booster vaccination. The source of these receptors is a man aged 25 to 40 who received the YFV17D yellow fever vaccine.

This clonotype showed up just a few times. The chain combines TRBV6-2 or TRBV6-3 with TRBJ2-3; no reliable D call. CDR3 length equals 14 residues. The V gene lost 2 bases and the J gene lost 9 bases, with 15 bases spanning the gap. Per germline, CDR1 MNHEY and CDR2 SVGEGT. CDR3 coding DNA: TGTGCCAGCAGTTACGGCCAGGCGGCAGGCACGCAGTATTTT. This codes for CASSYGQAAGTQYF.

J is TRBJ1-1 and V is TRBV7-2; TRBD1 is a possible D gene (6 bases). Trimming cost V 0 bases and J 3 bases, with 17 bases left between them. Looked up from germline, CDR1 is SGHTA and CDR2 is FQGNSA. The CDR3 sequence is 17 residues long. Here the CDR3 reads CASSLAGGGIGDTEAFF. CDR3 bases: TGTGCCAGCAGCTTAGCAGGGGGGGGCATCGGAGACACTGAAGCTTTCTTT.

This clonotype was detected once. The chain carries TRBV11-2 and TRBJ1-1, with D possibly TRBD1 on 5 matching bases. The CDR3 covers 13 residues. V gave up 5 bases and J gave up 0 bases, with 7 bases separating them. Looked up from germline, CDR1 is SGHAT and CDR2 is FQNNGV. CDR3 DNA: TGTGCCAGCAGCGAACAGGTGAACACTGAAGCTTTCTTT. The encoded protein is CASSEQVNTEAFF.

J is TRBJ2-5 and V is TRBV3-1; maybe TRBD1 (6 bases). CDR3 length equals 16 residues. Germline V gene sequence: CDR1 LGHDT, CDR2 YNNKEL (reference sequence). Deletions cut 0 bases from V and 6 bases from J, with 17 bases between. For the CDR3, the DNA is TGTGCCAGCAGCCAAGATCCTGGGGGCGCAGGAAAGACCCAGTACTTC. Protein product: CASSQDPGGAGKTQYF.

This clonotype was counted at least ten times. This chain connects TRBV20-1 to TRBJ2-4; 12 bases agree with TRBD2. Trimming cost V 2 bases and J 9 bases; bases outside gene matches: 5. Per germline, CDR1 DFQATT and CDR2 SNEGSKA (reference sequence). CDR3 length equals 14 residues. As DNA, the CDR3 is TGCAGTGCTAGACTAGCGGGAGGGCCGAGCATTCAGTACTTC. Amino acids: CSARLAGGPSIQYF.

The gene calls are TRBV4-2 and TRBJ2-7; no reliable D call. The CDR3 loop spans 18 amino acids. From germline, CDR1 is LGHNA and CDR2 YNFKEQ. V was pared by 2 bases and J by 0 bases, with 20 bases between. The CDR3 sequence: CASSQQAVPGPSSYEQYF. Written as DNA, the CDR3 is TGTGCCAGCAGCCAACAAGCTGTACCGGGCCCTAGCTCCTACGAGCAGTACTTC.

This clonotype was counted between two and nine times. The genes are TRBV7-2 and TRBJ2-7, with TRBD2 matching 9 bases. This CDR3 region has 15 residues. The V gene's germline CDR1 is SGHTA and CDR2 FQGNSA. The trim removed 1 base at V and 4 bases at J, leaving 5 bases unmatched. The CDR3, as DNA: TGTGCCAGCAGCTTAGAATCCCTAGCGGGGTACGAGCAGTACTTC. Protein: CASSLESLAGYEQYF.

This clonotype was found a few times. The genes are TRBV18 and TRBJ2-4, with D uncertain. V lost 6 bases, J lost 6 bases, and 12 bases lay in between. The CDR3 runs 13 residues. Germline V gives CDR1 KGHSH, CDR2 LQKENI. The CDR3 DNA reads as TGTGCCAGCTCGCCGGACGGTTTAAACATTCAGTACTTC. Translated: CASSPDGLNIQYF.

This clonotype was counted once. A much larger clone differs from this one at a single base, so this may be a read error. The J gene is TRBJ2-3, the V gene TRBV10-3; D remains ambiguous. Trimming removed 0 bases at V and 0 bases at J, with 16 bases between. Germline CDR1 reads ENHRY; CDR2 reads SYGVKD. The CDR3 extends over 18 amino acids. This CDR3 is CAISESITAIGSTDTQYF. DNA of the CDR3: TGTGCCATCAGTGAGTCGATTACGGCTATCGGGAGCACAGATACGCAGTATTTT.

The chain employs TRBV6-1 and TRBJ2-1; the D is unclear. V lost 5 bases and J lost 7, with 12 bases in between. The CDR3 is made up of 13 amino acids. CDR1 and CDR2 (germline): MNHNS, SASEGT. The CDR3 nucleotides are TGTGCCAGCAGTCCCGTAGAAAGAAATGAGCAGTTCTTC. This encodes CASSPVERNEQFF.

This clonotype has a handful of counts. The V call is TRBV28, the J call TRBJ2-7; D tentatively reads TRBD1 or TRBD2 (5 bases each). Germline V lookup: CDR1 MDHEN, CDR2 SYDVKM. The V end lost 3 bases, the J end lost 5 bases, and 17 bases lay between the germline ends. This CDR3 comprises 15 residues. CDR3 DNA sequence: TGTGCCAGCAGTTTGTCAGGGCTAGCTGCGGACGAGCAGTACTTC. Encoded protein: CASSLSGLAADEQYF.

V gene TRBV5-1 combines with J gene TRBJ2-1, with 7 bases matching TRBD2. The CDR3 covers 16 residues. Germline CDR1 SGHRS, CDR2 YFSETQ. Trimming at V came to 2 bases and at J to 13 bases, leaving 18 bases not matched to a gene. CDR3 residues: CASSFGRDGTSGGQFF. CDR3 coding DNA: TGCGCCAGCAGCTTTGGCCGGGACGGGACCTCGGGAGGACAGTTCTTC.

The V gene is TRBV6-1, the J gene TRBJ2-7, with 11 bases that match TRBD2. V gave up 8 bases and J gave up 5 bases; unmatched junction bases: 14. Germline assignment: CDR1 MNHNS and CDR2 SASEGT. This CDR3 is 16 amino acids long. CDR3 protein: CASSPVAGGPQNEQYF. DNA for the CDR3: TGTGCCAGCTCCCCCGTAGCGGGAGGGCCGCAGAACGAGCAGTACTTC.

The chain recombines TRBV5-6 with TRBJ2-3; D gene unclear. The CDR3 totals 13 residues. The germline CDR1 and CDR2 sequences are SGHDT and YYEEEE. V dropped 4 bases and J dropped 6 bases, with 12 bases sitting between them. CDR3 sequence (DNA): TGTGCCAGCAGCCACGGCCGTTCCGATACGCAGTATTTT. Encoded protein: CASSHGRSDTQYF.

The table lists this clonotype with a few counts. V and J are TRBV5-1 and TRBJ2-1; the match to TRBD2 covers 16 bases. The CDR3 totals 15 residues. Germline loops: CDR1 SGHRS, CDR2 YFSETQ. J gave up 10 bases and V 4 bases, and 5 bases lay outside the gene matches. The DNA of the CDR3 is TGCGCCAGCAGCAAGGGACTAGCGGGAGGGGGAGAGCAGTTCTTC. It specifies CASSKGLAGGGEQFF. The full variable domain, with the rest looked up from reference TRBV5-1 and TRBJ2-1, is KAGVTQTPRYLIKTRGQQVTLSCSPISGHRSVSWYQQTPGQGLQFLFEYFSETQRNKGNFPGRFSGRQFSNSRSEMNVSTLELGDSALYLCASSKGLAGGGEQFFGPGTRLTVL.

This clonotype has more than one count but fewer than ten. The V call is TRBV21-1, the J call TRBJ2-7; TRBD1, as called in the table, went unchecked against the DNA. TRBV21-1 is flagged as a pseudogene. This CDR3 comprises 16 residues. The CDR3 protein is CASSTENGTRVYEQYF. The CDR3 region has the DNA TGTGCCAGCAGCACCGAAAACGGGACACGGGTCTACGAGCAGTACTTC.

This chain links TRBV12-3 or TRBV12-4 with TRBJ2-6; no definite D call. V gave up 5 bases and J gave up 4 bases, with 15 bases separating them. This CDR3 is 16 amino acids long. CDR3 amino acids: CASSPTYGSGANVLTF. The CDR3 coding sequence is TGTGCCAGCAGTCCCACTTACGGTTCCGGGGCCAACGTCCTGACTTTC.

This clonotype was detected only a few times. The J gene is TRBJ2-5, the V gene TRBV28; no clear D. The germline gives CDR1 MDHEN, CDR2 SYDVKM. This CDR3 has 13 amino acids. Trimming shortened V by 2 bases and J by 11 bases, and 15 bases separated the two germline ends. Written as DNA, the CDR3 is TGTGCCAGCAGTTTAAGTCCCGCCGGCGAACAGTACTTC. This sequence encodes CASSLSPAGEQYF.

The rearrangement links TRBV3-1 to TRBJ1-1, with 8 nucleotides matching TRBD1. The junction had 6 bases not matched to a gene; V was cut back by 6 bases and J by 3 bases. Germline V gene data show CDR1 as LGHDT and CDR2 as YNNKEL (reference sequence). The CDR3 is 14 residues long. CDR3 residues: CASRGQVLDTEAFF. As DNA, the CDR3 is TGTGCCAGCAGGGGACAGGTTCTCGACACTGAAGCTTTCTTT.

This clonotype was seen a handful of times. The V call is TRBV7-2, the J call TRBJ1-1; tentatively, D is TRBD1 (6 bases). The V gene lost 4 bases and the J gene lost 5 bases, with 11 bases spanning the gap. This CDR3 contains 13 residues. The germline CDR1 and CDR2 sequences are SGHTA and FQGNSA. The CDR3 region is CASSSTGRTEAFF. In DNA form, the CDR3 reads TGTGCCAGCAGCTCTACAGGGAGGACTGAAGCTTTCTTT. The entire variable domain, with the rest obtained from reference TRBV7-2 and TRBJ1-1, is as follows: GAGVSQSPSNKVTEKGKDVELRCDPISGHTALYWYRQSLGQGLEFLIYFQGNSAPDKSGLPSDRFSAERTGGSVSTLTIQRTQQEDSAVYLCASSSTGRTEAFFGQGTRLTVV.

This clonotype was found many times. The V call is TRBV3-1, the J call TRBJ1-3; 7 bases are a match to TRBD1. Unmatched junction bases numbered 5, after V lost 5 bases and J lost 4 bases. Germline loops: CDR1 LGHDT, CDR2 YNNKEL (reference sequence). The length of the CDR3 is 14 residues. The CDR3 reads CASSSRGSGNTIYF. For the CDR3, the DNA is TGTGCCAGCAGCAGCAGGGGGTCGGGAAACACCATATATTTT. Together with reference TRBV3-1 and TRBJ1-3, the CDR3 gives the full variable domain: DTAVSQTPKYLVTQMGNDKSIKCEQNLGHDTMYWYKQDSKKFLKIMFSYNNKELIINETVPNRFSPKSPDKAHLNLHINSLELGDSAVYFCASSSRGSGNTIYFGEGSWLTVV.

The chain employs TRBV15 and TRBJ2-1; TRBD2 matches at 8 bases. Germline CDR1 and CDR2: LNHNV and YYDKDF (reference sequence). The V segment lost 4 bases and the J segment 12 bases; nucleotides outside the gene matches: 20. The CDR3 totals 17 residues. CDR3 in amino acids: CATSKRASGTSEKGQFF. CDR3 DNA: TGTGCCACCAGCAAAAGAGCCTCCGGGACTAGTGAAAAGGGGCAGTTCTTC.

This clonotype has at least ten counts. The genes are TRBV12-3 or TRBV12-4 and TRBJ2-7, with 9 bases lining up with TRBD1. The trim removed 6 bases at V and 1 base at J, leaving 7 bases unmatched. The CDR3 is made up of 15 amino acids. CDR3 sequence (DNA): TGTGCCAGCAGCCTGGGACAGGGAGTTTCCTACGAGCAGTACTTC. As protein: CASSLGQGVSYEQYF.